This TCR beta chain was captured by sequencing in a study of lymphopenia after photon versus proton radiotherapy. Findings and limits, study-wide: Oligoclonal CD8+ Temra expansion after nadir drove photon patients' diversity drop. Relative stability marked proton patients; photon patients lost diversity and naive cells. Only patients who died were analyzed for survival; proton advantage is unproven.

This clone was seen only once. Antigen: not known. Clones were sequenced by immunoSEQ multiplex PCR, and TCRdb holds only the in-frame ones, with some missing. The sample contains about 22,000 clones, about 89% of which appear only once. The input for sequencing was peripheral blood, taken from a patient treated with proton-based radiotherapy. The TCR originated in a man older than 75 with esophageal cancer.

CDR3 amino acids: CASSLLGLEGINSPLHF. The CDR3 bases are TGTGCCAGCAGCTTGTTGGGCCTGGAGGGCATTAATTCACCCCTCCACTTT. The chain employs TRBV5-6 and TRBJ1-6, with no clear D. Germline V gene sequence: CDR1 SGHDT, CDR2 YYEEEE. The V end lost 1 base, the J end lost 6 bases, and 17 bases lay between the germline ends. The CDR3 loop spans 17 amino acids.